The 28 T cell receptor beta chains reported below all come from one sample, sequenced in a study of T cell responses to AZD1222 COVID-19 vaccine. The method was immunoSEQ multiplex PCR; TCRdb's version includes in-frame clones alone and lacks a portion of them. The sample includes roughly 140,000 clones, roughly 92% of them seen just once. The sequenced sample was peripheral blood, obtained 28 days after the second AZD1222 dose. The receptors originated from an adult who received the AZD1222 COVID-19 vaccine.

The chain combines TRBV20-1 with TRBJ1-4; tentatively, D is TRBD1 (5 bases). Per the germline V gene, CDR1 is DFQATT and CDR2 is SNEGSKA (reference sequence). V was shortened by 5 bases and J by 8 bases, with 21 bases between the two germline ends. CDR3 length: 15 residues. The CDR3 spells CSARGAGGDSEKLFF. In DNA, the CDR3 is TGCAGTGCTCGTGGGGCCGGAGGGGATAGCGAAAAACTGTTTTTT.

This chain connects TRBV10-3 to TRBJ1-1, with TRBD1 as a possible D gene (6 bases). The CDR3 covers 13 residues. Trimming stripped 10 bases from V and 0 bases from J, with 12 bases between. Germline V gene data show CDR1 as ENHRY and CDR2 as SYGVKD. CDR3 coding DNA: TGTGCCAGTGAACAGGGAATGAACACTGAAGCTTTCTTT. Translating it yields CASEQGMNTEAFF.

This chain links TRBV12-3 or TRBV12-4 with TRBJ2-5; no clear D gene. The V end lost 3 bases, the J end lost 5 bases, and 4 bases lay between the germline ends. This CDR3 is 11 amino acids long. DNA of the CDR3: TGTGCCAGCAGTTTTCGGGAGACCCAGTACTTC. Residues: CASSFRETQYF.

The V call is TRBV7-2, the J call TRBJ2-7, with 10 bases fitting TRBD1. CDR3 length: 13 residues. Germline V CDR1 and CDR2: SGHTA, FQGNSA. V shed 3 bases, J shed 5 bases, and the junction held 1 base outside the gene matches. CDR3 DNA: TGTGCCAGCAGCTTGGGGACAGGGGACGAGCAGTACGTC. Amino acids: CASSLGTGDEQYV.

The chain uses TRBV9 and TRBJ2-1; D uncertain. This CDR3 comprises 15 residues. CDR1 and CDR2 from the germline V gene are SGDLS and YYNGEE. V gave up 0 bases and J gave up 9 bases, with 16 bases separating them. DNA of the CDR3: TGTGCCAGCAGCGTAGGATTATCTGCAGGCGGTGAGCAGTTCTTC. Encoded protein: CASSVGLSAGGEQFF.

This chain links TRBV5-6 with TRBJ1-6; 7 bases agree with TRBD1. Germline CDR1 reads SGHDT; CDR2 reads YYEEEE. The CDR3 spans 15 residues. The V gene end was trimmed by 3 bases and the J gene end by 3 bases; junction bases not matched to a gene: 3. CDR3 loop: CASSSDRNYNSPLHF. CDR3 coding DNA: TGTGCCAGCAGCTCGGACAGGAACTATAATTCACCCCTCCACTTT. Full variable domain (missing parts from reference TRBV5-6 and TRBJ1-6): DAGVTQSPTHLIKTRGQQVTLRCSPKSGHDTVSWYQQALGQGPQFIFQYYEEEERQRGNFPDRFSGHQFPNYSSELNVNALLLGDSALYLCASSSDRNYNSPLHFGNGTRLTVT.

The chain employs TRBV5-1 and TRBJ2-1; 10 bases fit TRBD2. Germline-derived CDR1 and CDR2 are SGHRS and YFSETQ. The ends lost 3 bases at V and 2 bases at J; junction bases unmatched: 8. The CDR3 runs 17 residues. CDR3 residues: CASSSRAGGPTYNEQFF. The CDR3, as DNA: TGCGCCAGCAGCTCACGAGCGGGGGGGCCCACCTACAATGAGCAGTTCTTC.

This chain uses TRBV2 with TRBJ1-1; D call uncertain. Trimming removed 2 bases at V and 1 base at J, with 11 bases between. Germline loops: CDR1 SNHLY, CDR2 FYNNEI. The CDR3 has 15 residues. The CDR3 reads CASSETRAGNTEAFF. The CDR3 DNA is TGTGCCAGCAGTGAAACTCGGGCGGGGAACACTGAAGCTTTCTTT.

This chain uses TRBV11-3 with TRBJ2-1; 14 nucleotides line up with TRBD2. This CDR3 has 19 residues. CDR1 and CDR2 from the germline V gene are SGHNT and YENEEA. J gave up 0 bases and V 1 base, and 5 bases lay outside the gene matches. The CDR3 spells CASSLGLAGGPSSYNEQFF. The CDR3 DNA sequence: TGTGCCAGCAGCTTAGGACTAGCGGGAGGGCCCAGCTCCTACAATGAGCAGTTCTTC.

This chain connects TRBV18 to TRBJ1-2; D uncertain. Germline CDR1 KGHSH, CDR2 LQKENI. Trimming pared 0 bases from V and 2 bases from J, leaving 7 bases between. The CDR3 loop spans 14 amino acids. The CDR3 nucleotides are TGTGCCAGCTCACCACCTAAAGCGAACTATGGCTACACCTTC. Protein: CASSPPKANYGYTF.

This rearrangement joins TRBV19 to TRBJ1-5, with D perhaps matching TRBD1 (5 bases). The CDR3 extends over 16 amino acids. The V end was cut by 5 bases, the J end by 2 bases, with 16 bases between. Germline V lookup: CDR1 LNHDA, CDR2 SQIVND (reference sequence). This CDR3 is CASSPSGPVGNQPQHF. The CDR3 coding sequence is TGTGCCAGTAGTCCCTCGGGGCCAGTGGGCAATCAGCCCCAGCATTTT.

The CDR3 here is CATSEGGSNQPQHF. CDR3 DNA: TGTGCCACCAGTGAAGGGGGGAGCAATCAGCCCCAGCATTTT. This sequence joins TRBV24-1 and TRBJ1-5; weak D call: TRBD1 (6 bases). The germline V and J ends were trimmed by 4 bases and 1 base, with 7 bases remaining between them. The CDR3 consists of 14 residues. CDR1 and CDR2 (germline): KGHDR, SFDVKD.

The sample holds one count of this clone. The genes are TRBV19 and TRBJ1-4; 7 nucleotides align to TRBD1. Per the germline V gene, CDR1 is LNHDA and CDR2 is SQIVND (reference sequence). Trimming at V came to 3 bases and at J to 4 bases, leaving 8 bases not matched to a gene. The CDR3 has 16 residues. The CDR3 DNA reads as TGTGCCAGTAGTATTCGCCGGACAGGATTTAATGAAAAACTGTTTTTT. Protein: CASSIRRTGFNEKLFF.

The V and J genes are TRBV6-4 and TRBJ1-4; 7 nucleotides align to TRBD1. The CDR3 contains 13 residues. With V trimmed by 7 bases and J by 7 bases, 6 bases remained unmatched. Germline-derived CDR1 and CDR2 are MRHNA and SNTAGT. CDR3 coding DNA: TGTGCCAGCACTCGTGACAGGGCTGAAAAACTGTTTTTT. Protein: CASTRDRAEKLFF.

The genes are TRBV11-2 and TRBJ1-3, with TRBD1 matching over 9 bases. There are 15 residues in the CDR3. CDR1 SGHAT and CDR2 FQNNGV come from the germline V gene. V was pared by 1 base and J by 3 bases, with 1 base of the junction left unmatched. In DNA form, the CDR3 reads TGTGCCAGCAGCTTAGTGGGACAGGGTGGAAACACCATATATTTT. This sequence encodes CASSLVGQGGNTIYF.

The CDR3, as DNA: TGCGCCAGCAGCCAAGATGCCACTAGCACAAACACCGGGGAGCTGTTTTTT. Its protein product is CASSQDATSTNTGELFF. This chain connects TRBV4-1 to TRBJ2-2; D possibly corresponds to TRBD2 (6 bases). Deletions cut 0 bases from V and 2 bases from J, with 13 bases between. Germline V gene sequence: CDR1 MGHRA, CDR2 YSYEKL. This CDR3 has 17 residues.

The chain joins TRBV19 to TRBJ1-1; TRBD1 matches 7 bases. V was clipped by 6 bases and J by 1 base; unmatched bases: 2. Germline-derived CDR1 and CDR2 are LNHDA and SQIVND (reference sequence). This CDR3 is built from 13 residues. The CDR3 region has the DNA TGTGCCAGTAGCAAGGGGGCGAACACTGAAGCTTTCTTT. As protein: CASSKGANTEAFF.

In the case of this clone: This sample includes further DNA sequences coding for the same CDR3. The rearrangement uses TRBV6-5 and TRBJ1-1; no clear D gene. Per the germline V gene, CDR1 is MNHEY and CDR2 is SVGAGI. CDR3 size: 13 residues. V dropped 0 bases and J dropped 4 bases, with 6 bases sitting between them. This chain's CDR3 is CASSYSGGTEAFF. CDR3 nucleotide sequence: TGTGCCAGCAGTTACTCCGGTGGCACTGAAGCTTTCTTT.

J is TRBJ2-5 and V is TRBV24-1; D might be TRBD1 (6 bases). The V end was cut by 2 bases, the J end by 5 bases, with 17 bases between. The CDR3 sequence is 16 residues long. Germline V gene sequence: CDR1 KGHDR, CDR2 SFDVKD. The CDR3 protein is CATSDSDRTGMETQYF. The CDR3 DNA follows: TGTGCCACCAGTGATTCCGACCGAACAGGGATGGAGACCCAGTACTTC.

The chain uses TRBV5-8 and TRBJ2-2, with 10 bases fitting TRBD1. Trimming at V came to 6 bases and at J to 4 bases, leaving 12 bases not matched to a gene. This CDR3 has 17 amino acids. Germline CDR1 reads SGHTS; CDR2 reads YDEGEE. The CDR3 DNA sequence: TGTGCCAGCATAACCCGGGACGGGACAGGGGTCACCGGGGAGCTGTTTTTT. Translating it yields CASITRDGTGVTGELFF.

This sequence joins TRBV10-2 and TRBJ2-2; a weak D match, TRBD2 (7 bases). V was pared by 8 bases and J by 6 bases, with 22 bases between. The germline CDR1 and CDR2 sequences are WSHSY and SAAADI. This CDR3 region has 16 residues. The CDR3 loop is CASRGGGRGLSGELFF. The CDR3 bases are TGCGCCAGCCGAGGTGGAGGGAGGGGGTTGTCCGGGGAGCTGTTTTTT.

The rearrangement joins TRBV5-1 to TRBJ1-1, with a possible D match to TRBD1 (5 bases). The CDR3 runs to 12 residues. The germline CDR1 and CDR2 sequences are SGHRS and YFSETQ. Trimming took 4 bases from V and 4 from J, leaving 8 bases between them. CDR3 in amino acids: CASSLQGTEAFF. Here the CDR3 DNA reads TGCGCCAGCAGCCTCCAGGGCACTGAAGCTTTCTTT.

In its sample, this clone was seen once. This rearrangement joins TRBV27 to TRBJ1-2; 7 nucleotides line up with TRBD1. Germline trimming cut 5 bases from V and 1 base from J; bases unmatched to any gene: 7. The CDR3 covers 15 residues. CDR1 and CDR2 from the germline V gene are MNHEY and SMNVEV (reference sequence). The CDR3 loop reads CASSLRQGYNYGYTF. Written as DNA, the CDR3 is TGTGCCAGCAGTCTACGACAGGGATATAACTATGGCTACACCTTC.

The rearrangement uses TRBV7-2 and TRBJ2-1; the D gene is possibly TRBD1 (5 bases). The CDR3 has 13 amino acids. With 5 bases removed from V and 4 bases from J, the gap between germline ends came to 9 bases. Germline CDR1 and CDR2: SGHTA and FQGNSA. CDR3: CASSLQVYNEQFF. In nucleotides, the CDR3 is TGTGCCAGCAGCCTACAGGTTTACAATGAGCAGTTCTTC.

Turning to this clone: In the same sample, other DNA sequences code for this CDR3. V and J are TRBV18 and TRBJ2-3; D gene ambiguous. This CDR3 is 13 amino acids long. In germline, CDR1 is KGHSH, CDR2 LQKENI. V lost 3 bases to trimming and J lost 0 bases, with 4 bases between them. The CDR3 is CASSPASTDTQYF. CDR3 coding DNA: TGTGCCAGCTCACCGGCGAGCACAGATACGCAGTATTTT.

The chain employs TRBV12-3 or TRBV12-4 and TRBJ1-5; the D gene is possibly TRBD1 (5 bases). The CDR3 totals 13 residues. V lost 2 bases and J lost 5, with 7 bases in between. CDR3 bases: TGTGCCAGCAGTTTATCAGGGTATCAGCCCCAGCATTTT. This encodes CASSLSGYQPQHF.

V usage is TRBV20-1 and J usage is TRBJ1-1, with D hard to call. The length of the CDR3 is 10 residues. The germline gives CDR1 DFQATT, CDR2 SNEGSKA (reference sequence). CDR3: CRAVGTEAFF. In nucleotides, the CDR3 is TGCAGGGCGGTGGGCACTGAAGCTTTCTTT.

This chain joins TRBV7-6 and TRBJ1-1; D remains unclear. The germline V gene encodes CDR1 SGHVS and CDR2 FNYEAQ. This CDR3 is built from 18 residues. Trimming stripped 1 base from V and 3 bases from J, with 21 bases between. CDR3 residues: CASSLESRASVRYTEAFF. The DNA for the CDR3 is TGTGCCAGCAGCTTAGAGTCAAGGGCTTCAGTTCGGTACACTGAAGCTTTCTTT.